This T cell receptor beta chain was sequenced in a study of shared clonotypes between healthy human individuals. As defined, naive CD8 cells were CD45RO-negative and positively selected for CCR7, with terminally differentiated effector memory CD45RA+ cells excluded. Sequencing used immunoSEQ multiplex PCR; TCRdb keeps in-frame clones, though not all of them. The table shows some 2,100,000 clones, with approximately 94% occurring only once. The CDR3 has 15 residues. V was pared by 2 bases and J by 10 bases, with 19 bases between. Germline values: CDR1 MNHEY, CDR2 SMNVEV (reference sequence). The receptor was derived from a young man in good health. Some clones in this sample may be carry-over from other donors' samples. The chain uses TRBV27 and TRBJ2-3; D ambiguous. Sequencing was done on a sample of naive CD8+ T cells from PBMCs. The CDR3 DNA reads TGTGCCAGCAGTTTACTCCCCCTCCGCCCAAATCCGCAGTATTTT. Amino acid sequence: CASSLLPLRPNPQYF.